This T cell receptor beta chain was retrieved from a study of blood T cells in healthy people across ages. A second PCR of roughly 6 to 12 cycles used a sample-barcoded 5' primer and a J-beta primer mix. TCRdb recomputed calls from the 5' RACE reads with MiXCR, one row per CDR3 protein. The sample lists fewer than 800,000 distinct CDR3 sequences, 32% occurring once. The sample holds a few counts of this clonotype. Its antigen is currently unknown. Study results and limitations: There were more naive CD4+ cells and higher diversity in long-lived donors than in aged donors. Estimated diversity, derived from one million T cells, was regarded as an underestimate. Older age went with lower TCR beta diversity per million T cells, in a roughly linear way.

V lost 3 bases and J lost 0; bases outside the gene matches: 15. Germline V gene sequence: CDR1 SQVTM, CDR2 ANQGSEA. There are 18 residues in the CDR3. This chain uses TRBV29-1 with TRBJ1-1, with 8 bases matching TRBD1. What was sequenced was blood. This TCR came from an elderly woman in good health. The CDR3 spells CSVDPSDRAKHMNTEAFF. In DNA form, the CDR3 reads TGCAGCGTTGACCCGTCGGACAGGGCGAAACATATGAACACTGAAGCTTTCTTT.